This TCR beta chain was retrieved from a study of OX40 agonist ivuxolimab in advanced cancers. Study summary: Intravenous ivuxolimab at 0.01 to 10 mg/kg was given to patients every 2 weeks. Hepatocellular carcinoma, melanoma, renal cell or head and neck cancer was diagnosed in the dose-escalation patients. General observations from the study: The mean number of expanded clones was higher in CD8+ T cells than in CD4+.

Exclusion of a patient followed from autoimmune disease history or systemic immunosuppression. The repertoire was sequenced with immunoSEQ multiplex PCR; TCRdb's copy has only in-frame clones and lacks some. In the table there are 82,000 or so clones, around 83% of which are singletons. Regarding this clone: As yet, its antigen is unknown.

The CDR3 runs 13 residues. V lost 5 bases and J 4 bases, leaving 10 bases between the germline ends. Germline V gene data show CDR1 as SNHLY and CDR2 as FYNNEI. V gene TRBV2 combines with J gene TRBJ2-3; TRBD1 is a possible D gene (6 bases). The sequencing used CD4+ or CD8+ T cells sorted from blood, collected in a trial of the OX40 agonist ivuxolimab. This TCR was sampled from an adult with an advanced solid tumor such as melanoma, head and neck, liver or kidney cancer. As DNA, the CDR3 is TGTGCCAGCAGTAGGGACAATGCAGATACGCAGTATTTT. Translated, it gives CASSRDNADTQYF.